This T cell receptor (beta chain) was found in a study of PD-L1 blockade in urothelial cancer. Clones were sequenced by immunoSEQ multiplex PCR, and TCRdb holds only the in-frame ones, with some missing. Of approximately 94,000 clones detected, around 87% appear once; the ten largest clones hold 1.5% to 2.5%. Described time point: pretreatment peripheral blood. Samples spanned pretreatment and treatment, with 1 to 8 time points per patient. This CDR3 has 14 amino acids. Germline values: CDR1 SGHDT, CDR2 YYEEEE. The V and J ends lost 2 bases and 4 bases, in that order; junction bases with no gene match: 4.

The sequence came from a man aged 60 to 69 with urothelial cancer. The chain uses TRBV5-6 and TRBJ2-5, with 8 bases matching TRBD1. The source was PBMCs, collected around atezolizumab (anti-PD-L1) treatment. Written as DNA, the CDR3 is TGTGCCAGCAGCTTCGGACAGGGTAGAGAGACCCAGTACTTC. This sequence encodes CASSFGQGRETQYF.